This record looks at one TCR beta chain sequence and its context. The target antigen is unknown. The source of the sample is a study of long-term antiretroviral therapy in people with HIV. Across the whole study: Collection of the earliest samples took place about a decade ahead of the 2015 immediate-ART recommendation. Notes on the study in general: Pre-ART-expanded clones dominated the repertoire at all time points. The study lacked data on ART adherence, viral resistance or therapy changes.

V dropped 4 bases and J dropped 0; count of bases not matched to a gene: 2. Germline V gives CDR1 LGHNA, CDR2 YNFKEQ. The CDR3 is made up of 15 amino acids. Version v3.0 of the immunoSEQ assay was performed at survey level. The data were produced by immunoSEQ multiplex PCR, yet TCRdb's version contains in-frame clones alone and is incomplete. The sample has under 35,000 clones, 87% seen once. The clonotype originates from a man aged 18 to 29 with HIV. The source was unsorted PBMCs, collected 1.1 years after starting antiretroviral therapy. The chain couples TRBV4-2 to TRBJ1-4; 7 positions match TRBD1. The CDR3 here is CASSRQGATNEKLFF. The CDR3, as DNA: TGTGCCAGCAGCCGCCAGGGGGCAACTAATGAAAAACTGTTTTTT.